This T cell receptor (beta chain) was profiled in a study of radiotherapy plus CTLA-4 blockade in lung cancer. The study's findings and limits: Blood saw expansion of tumor-derived TCR clones after radiotherapy plus ipilimumab.

Germline assignment: CDR1 SGDLS and CDR2 YYNGEE. J was trimmed by 8 bases and V by 3 bases; bases with no gene match: 13. CDR3 length: 17 residues. A note on this clone: Its antigen is unidentified.

Profiling relied on immunoSEQ multiplex PCR, and the TCRdb table lists in-frame clones only, not all of them. The table shows around 130,000 clones, with around 89% occurring only once. J is TRBJ1-4 and V is TRBV9, with 10 bases that match TRBD1. The receptor was isolated from a human donor with non-small cell lung cancer that progressed on radiotherapy plus ipilimumab. Sequencing was performed on peripheral blood, taken from a patient treated with radiotherapy plus ipilimumab. CDR3 coding DNA: TGTGCCAGCAGCGAGACAGGGGGCGCGATGCAGGAGGAAAAACTGTTTTTT. Translation gives CASSETGGAMQEEKLFF. Looking up the rest from reference TRBV9 and TRBJ1-4 gives the full variable domain: DSGVTQTPKHLITATGQRVTLRCSPRSGDLSVYWYQQSLDQGLQFLIQYYNGEERAKGNILERFSAQQFPDLHSELNLSSLELGDSALYFCASSETGGAMQEEKLFFGSGTQLSVL.